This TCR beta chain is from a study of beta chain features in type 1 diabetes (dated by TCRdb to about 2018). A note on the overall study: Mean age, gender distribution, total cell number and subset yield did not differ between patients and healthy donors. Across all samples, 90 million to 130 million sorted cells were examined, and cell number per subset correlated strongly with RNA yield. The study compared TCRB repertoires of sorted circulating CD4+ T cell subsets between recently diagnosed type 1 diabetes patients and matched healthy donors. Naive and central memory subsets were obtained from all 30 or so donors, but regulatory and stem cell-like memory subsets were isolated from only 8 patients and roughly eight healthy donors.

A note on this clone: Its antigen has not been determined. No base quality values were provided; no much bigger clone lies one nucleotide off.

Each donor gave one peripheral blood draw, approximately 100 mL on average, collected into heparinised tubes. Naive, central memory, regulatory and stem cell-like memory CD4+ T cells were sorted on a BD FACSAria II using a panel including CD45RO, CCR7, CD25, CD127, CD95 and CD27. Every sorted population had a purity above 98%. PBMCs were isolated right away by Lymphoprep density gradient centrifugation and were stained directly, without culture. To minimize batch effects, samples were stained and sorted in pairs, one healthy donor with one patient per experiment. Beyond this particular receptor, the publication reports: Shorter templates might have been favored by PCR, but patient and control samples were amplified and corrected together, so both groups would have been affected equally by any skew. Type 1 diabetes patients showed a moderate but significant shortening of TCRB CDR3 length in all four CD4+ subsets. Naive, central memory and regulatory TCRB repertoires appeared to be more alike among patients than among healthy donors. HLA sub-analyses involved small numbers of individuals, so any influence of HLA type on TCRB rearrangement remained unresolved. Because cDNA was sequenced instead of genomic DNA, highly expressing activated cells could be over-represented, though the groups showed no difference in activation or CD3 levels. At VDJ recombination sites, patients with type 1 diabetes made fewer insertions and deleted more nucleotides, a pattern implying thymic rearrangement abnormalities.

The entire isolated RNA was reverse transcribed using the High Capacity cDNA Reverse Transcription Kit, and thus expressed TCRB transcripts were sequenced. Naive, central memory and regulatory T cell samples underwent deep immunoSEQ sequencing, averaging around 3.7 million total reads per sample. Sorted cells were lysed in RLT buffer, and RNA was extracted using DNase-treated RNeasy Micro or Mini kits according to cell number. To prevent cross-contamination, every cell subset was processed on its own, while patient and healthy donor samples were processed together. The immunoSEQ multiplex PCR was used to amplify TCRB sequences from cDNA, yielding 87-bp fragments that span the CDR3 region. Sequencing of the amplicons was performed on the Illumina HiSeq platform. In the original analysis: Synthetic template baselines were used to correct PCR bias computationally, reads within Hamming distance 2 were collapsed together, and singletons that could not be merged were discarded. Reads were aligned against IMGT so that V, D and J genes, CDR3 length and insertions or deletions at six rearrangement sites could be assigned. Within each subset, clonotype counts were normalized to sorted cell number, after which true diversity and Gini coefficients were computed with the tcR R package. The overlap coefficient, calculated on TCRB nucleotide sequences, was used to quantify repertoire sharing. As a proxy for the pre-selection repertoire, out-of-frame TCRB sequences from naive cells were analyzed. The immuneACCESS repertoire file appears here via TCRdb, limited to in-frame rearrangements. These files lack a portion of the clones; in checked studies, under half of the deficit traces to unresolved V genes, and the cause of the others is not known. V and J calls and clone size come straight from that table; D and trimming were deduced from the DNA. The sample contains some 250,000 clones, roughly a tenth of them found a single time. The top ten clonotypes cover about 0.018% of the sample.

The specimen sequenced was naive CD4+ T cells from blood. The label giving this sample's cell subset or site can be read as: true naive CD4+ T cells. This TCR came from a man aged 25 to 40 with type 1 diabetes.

In nucleotide form, the sequence is TGTGCCAGCAGTGAATCGGGGACAGGGGTAGACACAGATACGCAGTATTTT. This sequence encodes CASSESGTGVDTDTQYF. The sequence links TRBV25-1 to TRBJ2-3; 10 middle bases align to TRBD1. V trim: 1 base; J trim: 2 bases; unmatched bases: 6. Looking up the germline V gene yields CDR1 MGHDK and CDR2 SYGVNS. Spanning cysteine to phenylalanine, the CDR3 consists of 17 amino acids. Only the CDR3 DNA is retained, 51 bases long and in frame from the first base.